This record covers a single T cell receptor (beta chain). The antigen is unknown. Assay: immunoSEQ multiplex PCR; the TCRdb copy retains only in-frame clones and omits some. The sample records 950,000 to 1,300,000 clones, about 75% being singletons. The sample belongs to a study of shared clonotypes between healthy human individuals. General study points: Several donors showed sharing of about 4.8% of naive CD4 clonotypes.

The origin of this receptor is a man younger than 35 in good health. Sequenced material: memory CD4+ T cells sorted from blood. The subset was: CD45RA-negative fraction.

The CDR3 reads CASCYQLAGANEQYF. The CDR3 coding sequence is TGCGCCAGCTGCTATCAACTAGCGGGAGCGAACGAGCAGTACTTC. This chain uses TRBV5-1 with TRBJ2-7; 11 bases are shared with TRBD2. J was trimmed by 5 bases and V by 7 bases; bases with no gene match: 11. Per the germline V gene, CDR1 is SGHRS and CDR2 is YFSETQ. This CDR3 comprises 15 residues.